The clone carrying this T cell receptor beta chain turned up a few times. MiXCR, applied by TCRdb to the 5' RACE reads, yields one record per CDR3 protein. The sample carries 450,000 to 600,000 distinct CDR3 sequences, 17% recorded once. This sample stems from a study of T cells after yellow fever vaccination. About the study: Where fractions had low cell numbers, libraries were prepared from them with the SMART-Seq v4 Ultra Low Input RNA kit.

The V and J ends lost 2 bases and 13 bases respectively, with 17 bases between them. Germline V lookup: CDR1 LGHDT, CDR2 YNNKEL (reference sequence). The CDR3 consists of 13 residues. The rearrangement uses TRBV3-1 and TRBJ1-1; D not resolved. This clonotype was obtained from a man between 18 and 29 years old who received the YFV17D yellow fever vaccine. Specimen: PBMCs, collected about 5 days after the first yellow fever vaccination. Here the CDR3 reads CASSQLARGEGFF. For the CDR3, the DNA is TGTGCCAGCAGCCAACTCGCAAGAGGCGAGGGTTTCTTT.